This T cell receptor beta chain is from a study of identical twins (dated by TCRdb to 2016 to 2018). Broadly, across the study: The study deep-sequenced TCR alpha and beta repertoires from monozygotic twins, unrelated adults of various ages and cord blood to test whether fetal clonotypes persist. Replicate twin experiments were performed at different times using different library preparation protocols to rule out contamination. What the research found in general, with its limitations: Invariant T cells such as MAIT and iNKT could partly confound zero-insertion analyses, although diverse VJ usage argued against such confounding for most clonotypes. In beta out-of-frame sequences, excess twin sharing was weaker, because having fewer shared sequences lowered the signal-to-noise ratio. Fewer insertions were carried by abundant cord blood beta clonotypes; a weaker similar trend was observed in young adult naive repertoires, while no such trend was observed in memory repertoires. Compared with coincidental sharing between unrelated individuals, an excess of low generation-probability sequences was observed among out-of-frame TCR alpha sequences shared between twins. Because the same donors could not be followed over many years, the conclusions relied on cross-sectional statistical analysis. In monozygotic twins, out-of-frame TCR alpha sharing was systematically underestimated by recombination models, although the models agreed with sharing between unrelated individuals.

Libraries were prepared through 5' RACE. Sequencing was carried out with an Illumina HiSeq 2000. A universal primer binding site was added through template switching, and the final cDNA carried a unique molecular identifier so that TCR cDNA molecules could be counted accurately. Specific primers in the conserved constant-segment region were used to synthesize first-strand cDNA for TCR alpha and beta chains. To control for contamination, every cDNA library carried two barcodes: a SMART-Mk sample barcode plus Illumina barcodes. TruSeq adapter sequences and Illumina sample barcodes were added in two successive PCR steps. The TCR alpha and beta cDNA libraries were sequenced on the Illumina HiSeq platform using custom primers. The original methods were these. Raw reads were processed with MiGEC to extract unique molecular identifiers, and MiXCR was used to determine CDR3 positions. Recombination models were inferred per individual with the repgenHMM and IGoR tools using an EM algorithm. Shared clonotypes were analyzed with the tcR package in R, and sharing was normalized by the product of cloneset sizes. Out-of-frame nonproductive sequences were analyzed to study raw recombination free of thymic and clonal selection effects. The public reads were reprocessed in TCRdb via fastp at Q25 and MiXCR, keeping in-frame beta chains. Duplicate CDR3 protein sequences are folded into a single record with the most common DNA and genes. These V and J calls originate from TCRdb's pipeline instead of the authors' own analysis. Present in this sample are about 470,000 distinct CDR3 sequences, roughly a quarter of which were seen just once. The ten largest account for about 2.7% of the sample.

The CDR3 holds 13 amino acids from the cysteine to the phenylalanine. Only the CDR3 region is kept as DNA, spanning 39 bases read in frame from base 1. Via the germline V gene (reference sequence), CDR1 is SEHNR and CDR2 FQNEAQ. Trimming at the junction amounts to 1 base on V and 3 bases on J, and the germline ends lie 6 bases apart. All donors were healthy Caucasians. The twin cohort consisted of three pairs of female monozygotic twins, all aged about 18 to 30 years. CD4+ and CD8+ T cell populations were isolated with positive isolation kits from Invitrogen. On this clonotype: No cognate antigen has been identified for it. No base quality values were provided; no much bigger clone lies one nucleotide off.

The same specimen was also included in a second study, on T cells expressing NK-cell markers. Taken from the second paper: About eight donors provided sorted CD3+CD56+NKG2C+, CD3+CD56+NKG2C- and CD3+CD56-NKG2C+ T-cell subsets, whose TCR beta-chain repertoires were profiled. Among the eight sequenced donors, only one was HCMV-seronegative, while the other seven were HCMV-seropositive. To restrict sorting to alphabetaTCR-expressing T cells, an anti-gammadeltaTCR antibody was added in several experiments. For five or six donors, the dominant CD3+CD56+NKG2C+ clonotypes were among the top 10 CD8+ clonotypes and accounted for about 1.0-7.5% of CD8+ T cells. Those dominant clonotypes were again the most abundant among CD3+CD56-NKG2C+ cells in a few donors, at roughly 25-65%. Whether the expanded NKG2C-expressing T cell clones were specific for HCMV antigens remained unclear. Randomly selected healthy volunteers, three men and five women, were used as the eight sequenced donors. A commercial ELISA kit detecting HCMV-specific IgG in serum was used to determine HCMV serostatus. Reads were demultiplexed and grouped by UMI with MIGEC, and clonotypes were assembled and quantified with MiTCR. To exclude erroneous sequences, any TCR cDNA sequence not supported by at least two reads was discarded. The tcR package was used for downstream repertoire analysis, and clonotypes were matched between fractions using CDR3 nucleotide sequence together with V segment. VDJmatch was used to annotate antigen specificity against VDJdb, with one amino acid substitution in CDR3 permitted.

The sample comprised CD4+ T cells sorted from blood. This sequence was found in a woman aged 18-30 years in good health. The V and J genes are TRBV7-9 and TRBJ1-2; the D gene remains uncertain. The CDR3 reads CASSLVSYYGYTF. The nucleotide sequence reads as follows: TGTGCCAGCAGCTTAGTTTCTTACTATGGCTACACCTTC.